This TCR beta chain was captured in a study of blood T cell repertoires in COVID-19. Study context: Acute-phase and convalescent COVID-19 samples originated in the United States, Italy and Spain.

This clone was seen only once. The CDR3 sequence is 14 residues long. Trimming took 3 bases from V and 4 from J, leaving 10 bases between them. From germline, CDR1 is SNHLY and CDR2 FYNNEI. In the original workflow: Estimated nucleated cell counts came from reference gene primer amplification. The assay was immunoSEQ multiplex PCR, and TCRdb's table has in-frame clones only and misses some. The V and J calls and the clone size are those of that table, but D and trimming were determined from the DNA. The sample includes 250,000 to 300,000 clones, approximately 90% seen only once; the top ten take roughly 2%. Cohort placement rested on clinical history that participants reported themselves.

Sequencing was carried out using PBMCs or T cells enriched from blood (not recorded which). The chain combines TRBV2 with TRBJ1-3; D is unclear. This clonotype originated in a woman between 40 and 55 years old with acute COVID-19. The CDR3 nucleotides are TGTGCCAGCAGTGAGGAGGTTATGGGAAACACCATATATTTT. Protein product: CASSEEVMGNTIYF.